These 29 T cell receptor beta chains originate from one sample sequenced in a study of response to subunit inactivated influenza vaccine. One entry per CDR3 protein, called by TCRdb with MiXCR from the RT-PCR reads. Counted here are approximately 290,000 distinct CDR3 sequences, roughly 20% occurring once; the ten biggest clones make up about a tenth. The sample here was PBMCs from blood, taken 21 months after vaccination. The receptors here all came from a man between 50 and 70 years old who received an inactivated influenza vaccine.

CDR3 region: CASSFPGLSETQYF. DNA for the CDR3: TGTGCCAGCAGCTTCCCAGGGCTTTCAGAGACCCAGTACTTC. The rearrangement joins TRBV7-8 to TRBJ2-5; the D gene is possibly TRBD1 (5 bases). The length of the CDR3 is 14 residues. Looked up from germline, CDR1 is SGHVS and CDR2 is FQNEAQ. V was clipped by 3 bases and J by 4 bases, with 12 bases between them.

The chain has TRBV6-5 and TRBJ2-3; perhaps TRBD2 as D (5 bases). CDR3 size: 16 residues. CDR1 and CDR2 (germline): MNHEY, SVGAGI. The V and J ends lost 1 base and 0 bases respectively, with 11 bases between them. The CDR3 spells CASSYLTTPSTDTQYF. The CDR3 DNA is TGTGCCAGCAGTTACTTGACTACCCCTAGCACAGATACGCAGTATTTT.

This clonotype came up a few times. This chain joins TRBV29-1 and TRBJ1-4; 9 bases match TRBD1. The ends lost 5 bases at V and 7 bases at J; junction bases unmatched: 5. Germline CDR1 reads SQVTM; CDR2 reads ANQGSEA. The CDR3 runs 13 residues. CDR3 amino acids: CSVTTGGSEKLFF. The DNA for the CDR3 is TGCAGCGTTACGACAGGGGGAAGTGAAAAACTGTTTTTT.

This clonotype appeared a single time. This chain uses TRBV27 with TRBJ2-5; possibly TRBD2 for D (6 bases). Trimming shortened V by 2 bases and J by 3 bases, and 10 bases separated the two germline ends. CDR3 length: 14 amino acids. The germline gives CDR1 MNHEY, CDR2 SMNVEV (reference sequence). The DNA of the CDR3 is TGTGCCAGCAGTTTAGTGGGAGGAGAAGAGACCCAGTACTTC. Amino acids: CASSLVGGEETQYF.

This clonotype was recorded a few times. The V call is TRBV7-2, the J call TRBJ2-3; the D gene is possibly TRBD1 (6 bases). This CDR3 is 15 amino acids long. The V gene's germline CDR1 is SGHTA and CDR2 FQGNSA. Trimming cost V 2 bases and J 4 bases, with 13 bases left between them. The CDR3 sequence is CASSLTGWLADTQYF. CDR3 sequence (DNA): TGTGCCAGCAGCTTAACAGGGTGGTTGGCAGATACGCAGTATTTT.

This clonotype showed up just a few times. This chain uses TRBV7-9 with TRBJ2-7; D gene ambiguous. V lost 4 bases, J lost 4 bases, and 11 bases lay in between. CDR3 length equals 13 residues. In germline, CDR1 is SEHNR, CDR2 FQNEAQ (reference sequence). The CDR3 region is CASSSKDEYEQYF. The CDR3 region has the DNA TGTGCCAGCAGCTCCAAAGACGAATACGAGCAGTACTTC.

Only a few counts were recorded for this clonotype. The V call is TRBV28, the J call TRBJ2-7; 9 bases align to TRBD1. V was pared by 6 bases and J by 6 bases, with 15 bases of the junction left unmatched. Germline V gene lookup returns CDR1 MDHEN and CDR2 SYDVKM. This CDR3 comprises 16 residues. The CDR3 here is CASRGPPGTGFSEQYF. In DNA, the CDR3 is TGTGCCAGCAGGGGCCCCCCGGGGACAGGGTTCTCCGAGCAGTACTTC.

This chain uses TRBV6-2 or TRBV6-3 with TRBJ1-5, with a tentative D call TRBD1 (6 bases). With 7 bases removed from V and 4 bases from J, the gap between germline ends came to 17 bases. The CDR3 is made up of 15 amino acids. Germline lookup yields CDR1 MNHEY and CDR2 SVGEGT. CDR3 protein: CASTPTGYPNQPQHF. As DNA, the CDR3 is TGTGCCAGCACCCCTACAGGGTATCCAAATCAGCCCCAGCATTTT.

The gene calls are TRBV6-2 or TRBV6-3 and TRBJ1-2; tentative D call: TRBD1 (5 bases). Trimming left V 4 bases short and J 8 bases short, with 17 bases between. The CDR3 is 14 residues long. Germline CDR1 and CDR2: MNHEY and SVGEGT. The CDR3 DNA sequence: TGTGCCAGCAGTTCTGACAGTAGGATGTACGGCTACACCTTC. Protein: CASSSDSRMYGYTF.

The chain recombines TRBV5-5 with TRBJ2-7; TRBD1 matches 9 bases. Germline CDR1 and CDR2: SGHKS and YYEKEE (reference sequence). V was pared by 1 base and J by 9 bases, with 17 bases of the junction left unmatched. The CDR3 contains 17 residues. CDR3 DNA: TGTGCCAGCAGCTTGTCCTTTCAGGGACAGGGAAGAATGGGGCAGTACTTC. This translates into CASSLSFQGQGRMGQYF. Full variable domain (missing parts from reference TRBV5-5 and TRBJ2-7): DAGVTQSPTHLIKTRGQQVTLRCSPISGHKSVSWYQQVLGQGPQFIFQYYEKEERGRGNFPDRFSARQFPNYSSELNVNALLLGDSALYLCASSLSFQGQGRMGQYFGPGTRLTVT.

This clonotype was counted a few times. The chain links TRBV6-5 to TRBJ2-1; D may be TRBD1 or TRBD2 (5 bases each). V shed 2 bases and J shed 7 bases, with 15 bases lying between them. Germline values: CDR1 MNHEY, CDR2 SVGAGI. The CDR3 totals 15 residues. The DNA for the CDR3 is TGTGCCAGCAGTTACGATCGGGGAAACAGGAATGAGCAGTTCTTC. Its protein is CASSYDRGNRNEQFF.

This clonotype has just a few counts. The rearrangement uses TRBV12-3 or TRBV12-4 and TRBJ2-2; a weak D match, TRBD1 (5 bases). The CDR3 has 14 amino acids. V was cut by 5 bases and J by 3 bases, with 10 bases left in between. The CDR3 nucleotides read TGTGCCAGCAGTCTTATCAGGGACACCGGGGAGCTGTTTTTT. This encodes CASSLIRDTGELFF.

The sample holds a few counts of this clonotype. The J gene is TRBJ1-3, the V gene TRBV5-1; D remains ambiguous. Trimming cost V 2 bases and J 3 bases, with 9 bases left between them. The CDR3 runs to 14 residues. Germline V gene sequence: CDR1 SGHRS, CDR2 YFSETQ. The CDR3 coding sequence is TGCGCCAGCAGCTTTGATTGGAGTGGAAACACCATATATTTT. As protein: CASSFDWSGNTIYF.

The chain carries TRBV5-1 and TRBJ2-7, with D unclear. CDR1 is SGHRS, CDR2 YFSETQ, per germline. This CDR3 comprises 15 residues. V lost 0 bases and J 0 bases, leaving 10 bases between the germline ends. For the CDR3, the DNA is TGCGCCAGCAGCTTGGGGCAGAGAGCCTCCTACGAGCAGTACTTC. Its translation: CASSLGQRASYEQYF.

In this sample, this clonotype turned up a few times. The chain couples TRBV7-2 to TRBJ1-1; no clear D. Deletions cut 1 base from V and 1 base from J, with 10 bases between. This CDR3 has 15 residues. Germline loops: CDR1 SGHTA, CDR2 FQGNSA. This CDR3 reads CASSLEGRKNTEAFF. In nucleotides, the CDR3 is TGTGCCAGCAGCTTAGAAGGCAGAAAGAACACTGAAGCTTTCTTT.

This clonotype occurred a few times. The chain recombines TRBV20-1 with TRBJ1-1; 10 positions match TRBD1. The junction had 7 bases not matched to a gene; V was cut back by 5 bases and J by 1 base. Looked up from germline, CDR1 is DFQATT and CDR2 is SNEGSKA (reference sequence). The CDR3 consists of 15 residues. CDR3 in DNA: TGCAGTGCTCGAAGACAGGGGGCGAAGAACACTGAAGCTTTCTTT. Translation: CSARRQGAKNTEAFF.

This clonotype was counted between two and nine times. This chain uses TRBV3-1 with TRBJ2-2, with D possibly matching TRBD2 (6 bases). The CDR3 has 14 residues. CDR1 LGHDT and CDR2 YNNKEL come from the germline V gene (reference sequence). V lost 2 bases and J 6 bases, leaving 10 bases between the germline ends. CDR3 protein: CASSQLSGAGELFF. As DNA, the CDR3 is TGTGCCAGCAGCCAATTATCGGGGGCCGGGGAGCTGTTTTTT.

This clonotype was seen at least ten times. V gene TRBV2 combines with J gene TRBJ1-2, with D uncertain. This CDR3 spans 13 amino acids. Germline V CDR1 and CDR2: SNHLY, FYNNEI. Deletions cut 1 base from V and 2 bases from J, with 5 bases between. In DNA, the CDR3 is TGTGCCAGCAGTGAAGACAGAAACTATGGCTACACCTTC. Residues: CASSEDRNYGYTF.

Here the CDR3 reads CASSSLRGRIYTDTQYF. The CDR3 coding sequence is TGTGCCAGCAGTTCGCTGAGGGGTAGAATTTACACAGATACGCAGTATTTT. This chain joins TRBV28 and TRBJ2-3; D is perhaps TRBD1 or TRBD2 (5 bases each). In germline, CDR1 is MDHEN, CDR2 SYDVKM. The CDR3 consists of 17 residues. The V and J ends lost 4 bases and 2 bases respectively, with 19 bases between them.

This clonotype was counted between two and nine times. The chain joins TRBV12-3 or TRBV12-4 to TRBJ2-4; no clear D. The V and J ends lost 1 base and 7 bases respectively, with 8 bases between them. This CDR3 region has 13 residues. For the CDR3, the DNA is TGTGCCAGCAGTTTAGGCCGAGTCAACATTCAGTACTTC. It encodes CASSLGRVNIQYF.

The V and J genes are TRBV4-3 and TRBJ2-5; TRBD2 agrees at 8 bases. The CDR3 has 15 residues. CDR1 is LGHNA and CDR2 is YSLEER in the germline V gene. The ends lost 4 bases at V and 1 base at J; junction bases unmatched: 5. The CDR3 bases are TGCGCCAGCAGCCCTGCGCTAGCGGGCCAAGAGACCCAGTACTTC. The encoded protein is CASSPALAGQETQYF.

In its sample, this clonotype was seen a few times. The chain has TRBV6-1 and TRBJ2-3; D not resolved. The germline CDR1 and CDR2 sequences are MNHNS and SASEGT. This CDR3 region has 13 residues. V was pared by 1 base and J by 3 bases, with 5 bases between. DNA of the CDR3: TGTGCCAGCAGTGAAGACGGGACAGATACGCAGTATTTT. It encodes CASSEDGTDTQYF.

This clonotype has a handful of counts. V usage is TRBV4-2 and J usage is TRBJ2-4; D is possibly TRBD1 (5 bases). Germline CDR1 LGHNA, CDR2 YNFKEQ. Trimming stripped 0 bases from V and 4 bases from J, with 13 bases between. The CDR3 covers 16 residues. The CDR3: CASSQEVLAGKNIQYF. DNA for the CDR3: TGTGCCAGCAGCCAAGAGGTCCTCGCAGGGAAAAACATTCAGTACTTC.

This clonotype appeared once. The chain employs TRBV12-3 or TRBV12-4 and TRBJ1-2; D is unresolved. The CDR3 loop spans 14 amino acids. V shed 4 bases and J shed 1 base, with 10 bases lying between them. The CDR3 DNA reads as TGTGCCAGCAGTTCCCGGTTCGGTAACTATGGCTACACCTTC. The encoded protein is CASSSRFGNYGYTF.

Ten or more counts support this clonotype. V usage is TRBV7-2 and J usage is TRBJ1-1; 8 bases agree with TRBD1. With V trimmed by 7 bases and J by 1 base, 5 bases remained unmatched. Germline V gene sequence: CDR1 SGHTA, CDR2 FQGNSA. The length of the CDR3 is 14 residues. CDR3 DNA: TGTGCCAGCAAGCGAGGGACAGGGAACACTGAAGCTTTCTTT. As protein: CASKRGTGNTEAFF. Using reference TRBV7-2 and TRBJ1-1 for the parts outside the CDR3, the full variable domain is GAGVSQSPSNKVTEKGKDVELRCDPISGHTALYWYRQSLGQGLEFLIYFQGNSAPDKSGLPSDRFSAERTGGSVSTLTIQRTQQEDSAVYLCASKRGTGNTEAFFGQGTRLTVV.

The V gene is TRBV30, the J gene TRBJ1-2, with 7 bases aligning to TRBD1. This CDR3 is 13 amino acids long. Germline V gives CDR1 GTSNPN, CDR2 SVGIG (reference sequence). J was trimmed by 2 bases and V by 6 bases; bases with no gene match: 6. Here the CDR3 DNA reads TGTGCCTGTTATCAGACAGGGAACTATGGCTACACCTTC. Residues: CACYQTGNYGYTF.

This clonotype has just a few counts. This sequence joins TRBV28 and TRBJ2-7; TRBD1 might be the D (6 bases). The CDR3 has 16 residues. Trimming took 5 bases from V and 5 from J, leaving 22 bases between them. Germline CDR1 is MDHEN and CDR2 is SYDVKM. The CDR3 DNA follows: TGTGCCAGCAGTACAAGTTCCTTGGGCAGGGGCCACGAGCAGTACTTC. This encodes CASSTSSLGRGHEQYF.

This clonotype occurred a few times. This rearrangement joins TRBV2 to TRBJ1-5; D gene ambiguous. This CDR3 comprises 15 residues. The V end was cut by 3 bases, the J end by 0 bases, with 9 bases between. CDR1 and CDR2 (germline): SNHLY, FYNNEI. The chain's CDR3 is CASSDPESSNQPQHF. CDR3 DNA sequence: TGTGCCAGCAGTGATCCCGAGAGTAGCAATCAGCCCCAGCATTTT.

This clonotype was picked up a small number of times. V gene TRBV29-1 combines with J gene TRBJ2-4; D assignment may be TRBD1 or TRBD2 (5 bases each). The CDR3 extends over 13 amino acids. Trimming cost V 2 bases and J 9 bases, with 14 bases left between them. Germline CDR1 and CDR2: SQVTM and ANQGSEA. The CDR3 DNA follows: TGCAGCGTTGAAATTGGGGGACGTGGCATTCAGTACTTC. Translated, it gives CSVEIGGRGIQYF.